This T cell receptor (beta chain) was captured in a study of CD8 T cells in Susac syndrome. Reverse transcription of about 0.45 to 1 ug RNA was performed with random hexamers. Across 54 Vbeta and 13 Jbeta, TCR beta CDR3 was amplified with immunoSEQ multiplex PCR. Via MiXCR, TCRdb re-called the immunoSEQ multiplex PCR reads, giving one row per CDR3 protein. The sample has around 130,000 distinct CDR3 sequences, about 95% seen once. Controls matched for sex and age were healthy donors. The CD8+ and CD4+ T cells were isolated magnetically using a negative isolation approach, whereas the TEMRA cells were enriched by FACS. V was shortened by 5 bases and J by 4 bases, with 14 bases between the two germline ends. Germline V gene sequence: CDR1 LNHDA, CDR2 SQIVND (reference sequence). CDR3 length: 15 amino acids.

This TCR was recovered from a human donor in good health. The specimen sequenced was CD4+ T cells from PBMCs. V is TRBV19 and J is TRBJ2-2; the D is unclear. CDR3 residues: CASSSFVSITGELFF. The CDR3, as DNA: TGTGCCAGTAGTTCCTTCGTGTCCATCACCGGGGAGCTGTTTTTT. The full variable domain, its missing parts supplied by reference TRBV19 and TRBJ2-2, is DGGITQSPKYLFRKEGQNVTLSCEQNLNHDAMYWYRQDPGQGLRLIYYSQIVNDFQKGDIAEGYSVSREKKESFPLTVTSAQKNPTAFYLCASSSFVSITGELFFGEGSRLTVL.